This TCR beta chain stems from a study of control samples from healthy donors and cancer patients. Per the germline V gene, CDR1 is SGHTA and CDR2 is FQGNSA. CDR3 length equals 14 residues. With 5 bases clipped from V and 5 bases from J, the junction kept 7 bases outside the gene matches. This clone was picked up a small number of times. Repertoires were generated with immunoSEQ multiplex PCR, while TCRdb's copy carries only in-frame clones and drops some. The sample holds about 98,000 clones, 79% seen once. The receptor was derived from a woman aged 25-40 years in good health. The sample was blood. J is TRBJ1-1 and V is TRBV7-2; the match to TRBD1 covers 8 bases. CDR3 region: CASSPRTGRTEAFF. The DNA of the CDR3 is TGTGCCAGCAGCCCGAGGACAGGGAGAACTGAAGCTTTCTTT.